These T cell receptor beta chains were read from a single sample in a study of T-cell reconstitution after alpha-beta-depleted transplantation in children. TCRdb reanalysed the PCR reads using MiXCR and keeps one entry per CDR3 protein. The sample carries 97,000 or so distinct CDR3 sequences, under 7% recorded once. The source material was PBMCs, mostly from graft donor cells, sampled 60 days after TCRalphabeta/CD19-depleted stem cell transplant. Receptors were obtained from a female patient between 2 and 15 years old who had a stem cell transplant for Fanconi anemia, so the T cells may come from the graft donor. Each CDR3 is given with its conserved first and last residue. The D gene is left open where the match is weak. Clone size appears in some rows only: once, few, many, or a class for an expanded clone.

V gene	J gene	D gene	clone size	CDR3 protein	CDR3 DNA
TRBV15	TRBJ2-7	.	many	CATSRDDTLGYEQYF	TGTGCCACCAGCAGAGATGATACTTTGGGCTACGAGCAGTACTTC
TRBV28	TRBJ2-5	TRBD1	many	CASSLYEGRGWQETQYF	TGTGCCAGCAGTTTATATGAAGGCAGGGGGTGGCAAGAGACCCAGTACTTC
TRBV7-9	TRBJ2-7	TRBD1	few	CAGQGAYEQYF	TGTGCGGGGCAGGGGGCGTACGAGCAGTACTTC
TRBV7-3	TRBJ1-1	.	many	CASSLMGDTEAFF	TGTGCCAGCAGCTTAATGGGGGACACTGAAGCTTTCTTT
TRBV3-1	TRBJ2-7	.	few	CASSQVTEQYF	TGTGCCAGCAGCCAAGTCACCGAGCAGTACTTC
TRBV7-9	TRBJ2-1	.	many	CASSLEGGLPVNEQFF	TGTGCCAGCAGCTTAGAGGGGGGGCTTCCCGTCAATGAGCAGTTCTTC
TRBV12-3/TRBV12-4	TRBJ1-2	.	few	CASSTSGDYGYTF	TGTGCCAGCAGCACCTCAGGGGACTATGGCTACACCTTC
TRBV7-2	TRBJ1-1	.	many	CASSLGTGNTEAFF	TGTGCCAGCAGCTTAGGAACAGGGAACACTGAAGCTTTCTTT
TRBV27	TRBJ1-1	.	many	CASSSTLRGSRQAFF	TGTGCCAGCAGTTCAACGCTCAGGGGCTCCAGGCAAGCTTTCTTT
TRBV6-5	TRBJ2-2	.	many	CASSSPAGPSNTGELFF	TGTGCCAGCAGTTCCCCAGCCGGGCCTTCGAACACCGGGGAGCTGTTTTTT
TRBV18	TRBJ2-7	.	medium-sized	CASSPLYEQYF	TGTGCCAGCTCACCACTCTACGAGCAGTACTTC
TRBV28	TRBJ2-1	TRBD1	many	CASSLLTGGINEQFF	TGTGCCAGCAGTTTATTGACAGGGGGCATCAATGAGCAGTTCTTC
TRBV29-1	TRBJ2-7	TRBD1	many	CSAITGTGGIEQYF	TGCAGCGCTATCACCGGGACAGGGGGCATCGAGCAGTACTTC
TRBV29-1	TRBJ2-5	TRBD2	many	CSVRLAGWKETQYF	TGCAGCGTACGACTAGCGGGGTGGAAAGAGACCCAGTACTTC
TRBV6-6	TRBJ2-3	.	many	CASTLLGSDTQYF	TGTGCCAGCACCCTCTTGGGGTCAGATACGCAGTATTTT
TRBV4-2	TRBJ2-7	.	few	CASSQDGLPSYEQYF	TGTGCCAGCAGCCAAGATGGATTACCCTCCTACGAGCAGTACTTC
TRBV5-1	TRBJ2-7	.	many	CASSLVGPGSYEQYF	TGCGCCAGCAGCTTGGTAGGTCCGGGTTCCTACGAGCAGTACTTC
TRBV7-9	TRBJ2-1	.	many	CASSGTGTPFDEQFF	TGTGCCAGCAGCGGAACCGGGACACCATTCGATGAGCAGTTCTTC
TRBV7-3	TRBJ2-2	TRBD2	few	CASSLNPSGSVTGELFF	TGTGCCAGCAGCTTAAACCCTAGCGGGAGTGTTACCGGGGAGCTGTTTTTT
TRBV6-5	TRBJ2-7	TRBD2	few	CASSYFLAGVSYEQYF	TGTGCCAGCAGTTACTTCTTAGCGGGGGTTTCCTACGAGCAGTACTTC
TRBV20-1	TRBJ2-1	.	many	CSAQGRRSSYNEQFF	TGCAGTGCTCAGGGCCGGAGGAGCTCCTACAATGAGCAGTTCTTC
TRBV29-1	TRBJ2-7	.	many	CSVELSHTPYEQYF	TGCAGCGTTGAGTTGAGTCATACACCCTACGAGCAGTACTTC
TRBV5-4	TRBJ2-3	.	.	CASSERDGDTQYF	TGTGCCAGCAGCGAAAGGGACGGAGATACGCAGTATTTT
TRBV12-3/TRBV12-4	TRBJ2-7	.	many	CASSPDYEQYF	TGTGCCAGCTCTCCCGACTACGAGCAGTACTTC
TRBV10-3	TRBJ2-7	.	few	CAISVSGGEQYF	TGTGCCATCAGTGTTTCAGGCGGCGAGCAGTACTTC
TRBV7-9	TRBJ2-1	.	many	CASSLIDLASYNEQFF	TGTGCCAGCAGCTTAATAGACCTTGCCTCCTACAATGAGCAGTTCTTC
TRBV3-1	TRBJ2-1	.	many	CASSPRSSYNEQFF	TGTGCCAGCAGCCCAAGGAGCTCCTACAATGAGCAGTTCTTC
TRBV12-3/TRBV12-4	TRBJ1-5	.	many	CASSLGPQPQHF	TGTGCCAGCAGTTTAGGGCCTCAGCCCCAGCATTTT
TRBV12-3/TRBV12-4	TRBJ2-2	TRBD1	few	CASSSDDRVGSGELFF	TGTGCCAGCAGTTCGGACGACAGGGTAGGATCCGGGGAGCTGTTTTTT
TRBV12-3/TRBV12-4	TRBJ2-5	.	few	CASRPTLEETQYF	TGTGCCAGCAGACCGACCTTAGAAGAGACCCAGTACTTC
TRBV2	TRBJ1-2	TRBD1	many	CASSEDRDPTNYGYTF	TGTGCCAGCAGCGAAGACAGGGACCCCACTAACTATGGCTACACCTTC
TRBV20-1	TRBJ2-2	.	many	CSASNLGTGELFF	TGCAGTGCTAGTAACCTAGGCACCGGGGAGCTGTTTTTT
TRBV7-8	TRBJ1-3	TRBD1	few	CASSLGQGVVAGNTIYF	TGTGCCAGCAGCTTGGGACAGGGGGTGGTCGCTGGAAACACCATATATTTT
TRBV2	TRBJ2-5	TRBD2	few	CASSGPPGLAEETQYF	TGTGCCAGCAGTGGGCCCCCAGGACTAGCAGAGGAGACCCAGTACTTC
TRBV7-3	TRBJ2-3	.	many	CASSLNPTDTQYF	TGTGCCAGCAGCTTAAACCCCACAGATACGCAGTATTTT
TRBV29-1	TRBJ1-1	.	many	CSVAQSAVGSAEAFF	TGCAGCGTGGCTCAATCTGCGGTCGGGAGCGCTGAAGCTTTCTTT
TRBV20-1	TRBJ2-7	TRBD1	.	CSARGIRGRWEQYF	TGCAGTGCTAGAGGTATCAGGGGGCGTTGGGAGCAGTACTTC
TRBV20-1	TRBJ2-7	TRBD2	few	CSAVGLAATLYEQYF	TGCAGTGCTGTGGGACTAGCGGCGACTTTATACGAGCAGTACTTC
TRBV5-1	TRBJ1-2	TRBD1	.	CASSEGARDYGYTF	TGCGCCAGCTCGGAGGGGGCGCGTGACTATGGCTACACCTTC
TRBV14	TRBJ2-7	.	.	CASSPRWGPYEQYF	TGTGCCAGCAGCCCCAGGTGGGGGCCCTACGAGCAGTACTTC
TRBV10-2	TRBJ2-3	TRBD2	.	CAIRLAGISTDTQYF	TGCGCCATAAGACTAGCGGGTATTAGCACAGATACGCAGTATTTT
TRBV7-3	TRBJ2-1	.	few	CASSLRSRSSYNEQFF	TGTGCCAGCAGCTTACGGTCGAGGAGCTCCTACAATGAGCAGTTCTTC
TRBV7-2	TRBJ2-3	TRBD2	.	CASSSRTSGGRADTQYF	TGTGCCAGCAGCTCCCGGACTAGCGGGGGGCGAGCGGATACGCAGTATTTT
TRBV7-2	TRBJ2-4	TRBD2	few	CASSPRWGGQNIQYF	TGTGCCAGCAGCCCGCGATGGGGGGGACAAAACATTCAGTACTTC
TRBV20-1	TRBJ2-7	.	few	CSARLDEQYF	TGCAGTGCTAGGCTAGACGAGCAGTACTTC
TRBV18	TRBJ1-2	.	.	CASSHPASPRGGYTF	TGTGCCAGCTCACATCCAGCGAGCCCCCGTGGAGGCTACACCTTC
TRBV28	TRBJ1-1	.	many	CASSLLRREYTEAFF	TGTGCCAGCAGTTTATTACGAAGGGAATACACTGAAGCTTTCTTT
TRBV20-1	TRBJ2-3	.	many	CSARDPNTDTQYF	TGCAGTGCTAGAGACCCTAACACAGATACGCAGTATTTT
TRBV5-1	TRBJ1-1	.	many	CASKGGMNTEAFF	TGCGCCAGCAAGGGGGGCATGAACACTGAAGCTTTCTTT
TRBV10-3	TRBJ1-5	TRBD1	many	CAISESRQGGSNQPQHF	TGTGCCATCAGTGAGTCCCGACAGGGAGGTAGCAATCAGCCCCAGCATTTT
TRBV12-3/TRBV12-4	TRBJ2-7	.	many	CASSFRGSKAHEQYF	TGTGCCAGCAGTTTTCGGGGGTCTAAAGCCCACGAGCAGTACTTC
TRBV28	TRBJ2-2	TRBD2	.	CASSLEGLAPGELFF	TGTGCCAGCAGTTTAGAGGGACTAGCACCCGGGGAGCTGTTTTTT
TRBV2	TRBJ2-5	TRBD1	many	CASSERQGKETQYF	TGTGCCAGCAGTGAACGACAGGGGAAAGAGACCCAGTACTTC
TRBV5-1	TRBJ2-7	TRBD1	few	CASSRRDRGSYEQYF	TGCGCCAGCAGCCGCCGGGACAGGGGATCCTACGAGCAGTACTTC
TRBV7-9	TRBJ2-7	TRBD2	many	CASNSRTSGSKDEQYF	TGTGCCAGCAACTCGAGGACTAGCGGGTCTAAAGACGAGCAGTACTTC
TRBV30	TRBJ2-7	.	many	CAWRPDSPHEQYF	TGTGCCTGGAGGCCGGACAGTCCCCACGAGCAGTACTTC
TRBV12-3/TRBV12-4	TRBJ1-5	.	.	CASSLFSGSDQPQHF	TGTGCCAGCAGTTTGTTTTCAGGGTCCGATCAGCCCCAGCATTTT